These 5 T cell receptor beta chains share one sample of origin, sequenced in a study of breast tumors, draining lymph nodes, adjacent tissues. TCRdb passed the multiplex PCR reads through MiXCR, listing each CDR3 protein once. The table has 100,000 to 150,000 distinct CDR3 sequences, 15% to 20% seen once. Samples came from axillary lymph nodes draining the breast cancer. Source material: axillary lymph node tissue. Source of these receptors: a female donor with breast cancer. Some clones in this sample may be carry-over from other donors' samples.

As to this clonotype: This may stem from a read error, because a much larger clone lies one nucleotide away. The conserved phenylalanine or tryptophan normally closing the CDR3 is absent here, so this likely arose from a read error. This chain joins TRBV9 and TRBJ2-5; D is unresolved. Deletions cut 0 bases from V and 1 base from J, with 1 base between. Germline assignment: CDR1 SGDLS and CDR2 YYNGEE. The CDR3 loop spans 12 amino acids. The chain's CDR3 is CASSVAQETQYL. The CDR3 DNA follows: TGTGCCAGCAGCGTAGCCCAAGAGACCCAGTACCTC.

This clonotype was observed at least ten times. The chain links TRBV28 to TRBJ1-6; D is undetermined. Trimming cost V 2 bases and J 9 bases, with 5 bases left between them. This CDR3 has 12 residues. The germline CDR1 and CDR2 sequences are MDHEN and SYDVKM. CDR3 DNA sequence: TGTGCCAGCAGTTTACCGGGTTCACCCCTCCACTTT. It yields the protein CASSLPGSPLHF. Supplemented by reference TRBV28 and TRBJ1-6, the full variable domain reads DVKVTQSSRYLVKRTGEKVFLECVQDMDHENMFWYRQDPGLGLRLIYFSYDVKMKEKGDIPEGYSVSREKKERFSLILESASTNQTSMYLCASSLPGSPLHFGNGTRLTVT.

Notes on this clonotype: Just one base apart from a much larger clone, this may be a read error. The gene calls are TRBV6-6 and TRBJ2-5; 8 positions agree with TRBD2. Trimming took 2 bases from V and 3 from J; bases not matched to a gene: 8. The CDR3 runs 16 residues. In germline, CDR1 is MNHNY, CDR2 SVGAGI (reference sequence). CDR3 DNA sequence: TGTGCCAGCAGTTACAGTGGGCCAGCGGGGGAAGAGACCCAGTACTTC. Its translation is CASSYSGPAGEETQYF.

This clonotype showed up many times. The V gene is TRBV12-3 or TRBV12-4, the J gene TRBJ2-7; 8 bases agree with TRBD1. The CDR3 has 13 amino acids. With 7 bases clipped from V and 1 base from J, the junction kept 3 bases outside the gene matches. The CDR3, as DNA: TGTGCCAGCATGGGACAGGTATCCTACGAGCAGTACTTC. Translated: CASMGQVSYEQYF.

V and J are TRBV18 and TRBJ2-3; TRBD1 matches 7 bases. Looked up from germline, CDR1 is KGHSH and CDR2 is LQKENI. CDR3 length: 17 residues. Trimming took 6 bases from V and 1 from J; bases not matched to a gene: 13. DNA for the CDR3: TGTGCCAGCTCCCTACCGCTCACAGGGGACGGCACAGATACGCAGTATTTT. This gives the protein CASSLPLTGDGTDTQYF.